These T cell receptor beta chains were read from a single sample in a study of shared clonotypes between healthy human individuals. Sequenced by immunoSEQ multiplex PCR; TCRdb stores in-frame clones only, minus some. The data contain around 2.1 million clones, approximately 94% of them singletons. Sequencing was done on a sample of naive CD4+ T cells sorted from blood. The origin of the receptors is a man younger than 35 in good health. Each CDR3 is given with its conserved first and last residue. The D gene is left open where the match is weak. Some rows mark clone size as missing; the rest say once, few, many or name a class of expanded clone.

D gene,clone size,V gene,J gene,CDR3 length,CDR3 protein,CDR3 DNA
NA,NA,TRBV6-5,TRBJ1-2,12,CASSQGDYGYTF,TGTGCCAGCAGCCAGGGAGACTATGGCTACACCTTC
NA,NA,TRBV10-3,TRBJ1-1,11,CAISSNTEAFF,TGTGCCATCAGCTCGAACACTGAAGCTTTCTTT
NA,NA,TRBV5-1,TRBJ2-5,15,CASSLAGGRVETQYF,TGCGCCAGCAGCTTGGCCGGAGGGCGGGTCGAGACCCAGTACTTC
TRBD1,NA,TRBV15,TRBJ1-2,15,CATSKPGTDKVGYTF,TGTGCCACCAGCAAGCCCGGGACAGATAAAGTTGGCTACACCTTC
NA,NA,TRBV4-3,TRBJ1-6,18,CASSQEISRDRIDSPLHF,TGCGCCAGCAGCCAAGAGATCTCCAGGGACCGGATTGATTCACCCCTCCACTTT
NA,NA,TRBV28,TRBJ2-7,13,CASSLRADYEQYF,TGTGCCAGCAGTTTAAGGGCAGATTACGAGCAGTACTTC
NA,NA,TRBV19,TRBJ2-7,13,CASRLQGAYEQYF,TGTGCCAGTAGATTGCAGGGTGCCTACGAGCAGTACTTC
TRBD1,NA,TRBV28,TRBJ1-6,15,CASRGKTGEGSPLHF,TGTGCCAGCAGGGGGAAGACAGGGGAGGGTTCACCCCTCCACTTT
TRBD1,NA,TRBV19,TRBJ1-2,12,CATQDRGGGYTF,TGTGCCACCCAGGACAGGGGAGGAGGCTACACCTTC
NA,NA,TRBV7-6,TRBJ2-3,13,CASSLSWGDTQYF,TGTGCCAGCAGCCTGAGCTGGGGAGATACGCAGTATTTT
NA,NA,TRBV5-1,TRBJ2-6,15,CASSLEGTGANVLTF,TGCGCCAGCAGCTTGGAGGGAACTGGGGCCAACGTCCTGACTTTC
NA,once,TRBV20-1,TRBJ1-2,10,CSARRDGYTF,TGCAGTGCTAGACGGGATGGCTACACCTTC
TRBD1,NA,TRBV14,TRBJ1-6,14,CASSRDRGISPLHF,TGTGCCAGCAGCCGAGACAGGGGGATTTCACCCCTCCACTTT
NA,NA,TRBV28,TRBJ2-5,17,CASSFATRGTRGETQYF,TGTGCCAGCAGTTTTGCAACTCGGGGTACCCGAGGGGAGACCCAGTACTTC
NA,NA,TRBV19,TRBJ2-2,15,CASNTMDITGGELFF,TGTGCCAGTAACACAATGGACATAACCGGCGGGGAGCTGTTTTTT
TRBD1,NA,TRBV30,TRBJ2-1,13,CAWKGQAYNEQFF,TGTGCCTGGAAGGGACAGGCATACAATGAGCAGTTCTTC
TRBD1,NA,TRBV19,TRBJ1-4,17,CASSTASQGLANEKLFF,TGTGCCAGTAGTACGGCTTCACAGGGGCTGGCTAATGAAAAACTGTTTTTT
NA,NA,TRBV7-9,TRBJ1-6,15,CASSPGTTDNSPLHF,TGTGCCAGCAGCCCCGGGACTACAGATAATTCACCCCTCCACTTT
NA,NA,TRBV11-2,TRBJ1-3,16,CASSLDLVQSGNTIYF,TGTGCCAGCAGCTTAGATCTAGTACAGTCTGGAAACACCATATATTTT
TRBD1,NA,TRBV9,TRBJ1-2,16,CASSADFTGGVYGYTF,TGTGCCAGCAGCGCCGATTTTACAGGGGGCGTCTATGGCTACACCTTC
NA,NA,TRBV30,TRBJ1-2,14,CAWSATPSNYGYTF,TGTGCCTGGAGTGCGACACCTTCCAACTATGGCTACACCTTC
TRBD1,NA,TRBV14,TRBJ1-1,14,CASSPQTGGTEAFF,TGTGCCAGCAGCCCTCAGACAGGGGGCACTGAAGCTTTCTTT
NA,NA,TRBV5-4,TRBJ2-7,14,CASSHLGSEAPQYF,TGTGCCAGCAGCCACTTAGGTAGCGAAGCACCCCAGTACTTC
TRBD2,NA,TRBV15,TRBJ2-1,17,CATSRGGSGGSYNEQFF,TGTGCCACCAGCAGAGGTGGTAGCGGGGGCTCCTACAATGAGCAGTTCTTC
TRBD1,once,TRBV5-1,TRBJ1-5,15,CASSNGQDGNQPQHF,TGCGCCAGCAGCAACGGACAGGATGGGAATCAGCCCCAGCATTTT
NA,NA,TRBV2,TRBJ2-7,12,CASSENGREQYF,TGTGCCAGCAGTGAAAATGGGCGCGAGCAGTACTTC
NA,NA,TRBV27,TRBJ1-6,12,CASRQNNSPLHF,TGTGCCAGCAGACAAAATAATTCACCCCTCCACTTT
NA,NA,TRBV20-1,TRBJ1-2,11,CSARDNYGYTF,TGCAGTGCTAGAGATAACTATGGCTACACCTTC
TRBD1,NA,TRBV5-1,TRBJ1-2,15,CASSFGQVPFYGYTF,TGCGCCAGCAGCTTCGGACAGGTCCCCTTTTATGGCTACACCTTC